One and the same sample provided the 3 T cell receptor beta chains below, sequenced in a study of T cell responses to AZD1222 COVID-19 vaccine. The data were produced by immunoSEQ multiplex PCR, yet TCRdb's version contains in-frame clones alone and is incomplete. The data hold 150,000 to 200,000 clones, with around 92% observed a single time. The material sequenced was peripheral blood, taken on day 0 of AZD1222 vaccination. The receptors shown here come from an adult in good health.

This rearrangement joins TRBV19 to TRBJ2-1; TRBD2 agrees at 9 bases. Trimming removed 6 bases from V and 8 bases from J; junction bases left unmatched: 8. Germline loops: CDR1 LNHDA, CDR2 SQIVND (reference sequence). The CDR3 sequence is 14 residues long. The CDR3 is CASSWRGGLDEQFF. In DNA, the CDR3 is TGTGCCAGTAGCTGGCGGGGGGGCCTCGATGAGCAGTTCTTC.

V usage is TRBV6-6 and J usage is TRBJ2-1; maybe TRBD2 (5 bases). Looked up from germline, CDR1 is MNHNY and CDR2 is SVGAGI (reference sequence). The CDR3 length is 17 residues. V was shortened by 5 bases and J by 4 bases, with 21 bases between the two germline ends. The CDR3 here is CASSLLAAGLGYNEQFF. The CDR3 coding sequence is TGTGCCAGCAGTCTACTTGCTGCGGGTTTGGGTTACAATGAGCAGTTCTTC.

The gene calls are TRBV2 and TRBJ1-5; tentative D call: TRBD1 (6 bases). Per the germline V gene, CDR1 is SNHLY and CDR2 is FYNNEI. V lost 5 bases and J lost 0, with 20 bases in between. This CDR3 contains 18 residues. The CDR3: CASSQGQEEIYSNQPQHF. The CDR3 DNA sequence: TGTGCCAGCAGTCAGGGGCAGGAAGAAATATATAGCAATCAGCCCCAGCATTTT.